This TCR beta chain is drawn from a study of OX40 agonist ivuxolimab in advanced cancers. For the study at large: Treatment of patients was with ivuxolimab, an agonistic anti-OX40 (CD134) antibody. Cohort: approximately 83% men, mean age around 60, aged about 20 to 90.

V was pared by 2 bases and J by 4 bases, with 11 bases between. Germline V gives CDR1 MNHNS, CDR2 SASEGT. The CDR3 sequence is 14 residues long. Profiled with immunoSEQ multiplex PCR; TCRdb holds only in-frame clones, not every one. The repertoire holds around 66,000 clones, about 80% seen once, with nearly 4.5% in the top ten. The material was CD4+ or CD8+ T cells sorted from blood, obtained in a trial of the OX40 agonist ivuxolimab. The clonotype originates from an adult with an advanced solid tumor such as melanoma, head and neck, liver or kidney cancer. This sequence joins TRBV6-1 and TRBJ1-1; unclear D gene. The CDR3 reads CASSESRRGTEAFF. CDR3 bases: TGTGCCAGCAGTGAAAGTCGCCGTGGCACTGAAGCTTTCTTT.